One sample yielded the 14 T cell receptor beta chains listed below, sequenced in a study of blood T cell repertoires in COVID-19. Measured with immunoSEQ multiplex PCR; TCRdb has only the in-frame clones, and not every one. The table has about 160,000 clones, 70% to 85% seen once. The sequenced sample consisted of peripheral blood. Receptors originate from a woman of 80 years or more with acute or convalescent COVID-19.

This clone was counted only a few times. Other DNA sequences in this specimen translate into the identical CDR3. The chain joins TRBV10-3 to TRBJ2-1; 9 nucleotides agree with TRBD2. The CDR3 covers 15 residues. Germline trimming cut 6 bases from V and 0 bases from J; bases unmatched to any gene: 3. CDR1 and CDR2 from the germline V gene are ENHRY and SYGVKD. CDR3 bases: TGTGCCATCAGCCTAGCGGGAAACTCCTACAATGAGCAGTTCTTC. It is translated as CAISLAGNSYNEQFF.

In this sample, this clone turned up once. This CDR3 is CASSERGPYNEQFF. CDR3 in DNA: TGTGCCAGCAGTGAAAGGGGGCCCTACAATGAGCAGTTCTTC. This chain connects TRBV6-1 to TRBJ2-1, with 7 nucleotides matching TRBD1. The CDR3 spans 14 residues. Germline CDR1 reads MNHNS; CDR2 reads SASEGT. The V gene end was trimmed by 2 bases and the J gene end by 2 bases; junction bases not matched to a gene: 0.

The J gene is TRBJ1-5, the V gene TRBV10-1; D not certain. Germline loops: CDR1 WNHNN, CDR2 SYGVQD (reference sequence). The CDR3 loop spans 15 amino acids. The V and J ends lost 10 bases and 5 bases respectively, with 21 bases between them. For the CDR3, the DNA is TGCGCCAATCTCCAAATTCCTGGGAGTTATCAGCCCCAGCATTTT. Its protein product is CANLQIPGSYQPQHF.

The genes are TRBV3-1 (or the pseudogene TRBV3-2) and TRBJ2-1; D possibly corresponds to TRBD2 (5 bases). CDR1 is LGHDT, CDR2 YNNKEL, per germline (reference sequence). The ends were cut back, 0 bases at V and 16 bases at J, with 19 bases in the middle. The CDR3 runs 14 residues. CDR3 loop: CASSQDTLAREKFF. The CDR3 DNA follows: TGTGCCAGCAGCCAAGATACCCTAGCCCGAGAGAAATTCTTC.

The rearrangement uses TRBV7-9 and TRBJ2-4; D call uncertain. The V gene lost 1 base and the J gene lost 3 bases, with 13 bases spanning the gap. The CDR3 contains 16 residues. Germline V gene data show CDR1 as SEHNR and CDR2 as FQNEAQ (reference sequence). DNA for the CDR3: TGTGCCAGCAGCTTAGTTACCACGGAGTACAAAAACATTCAGTACTTC. Its translation is CASSLVTTEYKNIQYF.

The rearrangement links TRBV7-9 to TRBJ1-1, with 8 nucleotides matching TRBD1. Germline lookup yields CDR1 SEHNR and CDR2 FQNEAQ (reference sequence). The CDR3 length is 12 residues. Here the CDR3 reads CASGQGNTEAFF. In DNA form, the CDR3 reads TGTGCTTCCGGACAGGGGAACACTGAAGCTTTCTTT.

About this clone itself: It is unclear where the CDR3 begins or ends on the DNA, so no DNA is shown, and the CDR3 is as TCRdb lists it. The rearrangement joins TRBV19 to TRBJ2-2; the table's D call of TRBD2 was not tested on the DNA. The germline gives CDR1 LNHDA, CDR2 SQIVND (reference sequence). The CDR3 extends over 15 residues, inclusive of both ends. The CDR3 is CASSIFAPNTGELFF.

The DNA for the CDR3 is TGTGCCAGCAGTCCCCGGACAGTAGCCTACGAGCAGTACTTC. It translates to CASSPRTVAYEQYF. The chain links TRBV6-5 to TRBJ2-7; weak D call: TRBD1 (6 bases). The V and J ends lost 5 bases and 2 bases respectively, with 13 bases between them. From germline, CDR1 is MNHEY and CDR2 SVGAGI. This CDR3 is built from 14 residues.

The chain has TRBV10-2 and TRBJ1-2, with 9 bases aligning to TRBD1. Germline CDR1 reads WSHSY; CDR2 reads SAAADI. The CDR3 has 14 residues. Unmatched junction bases numbered 4, after V lost 5 bases and J lost 3 bases. The chain's CDR3 is CASSRTGDDYGYTF. The DNA for the CDR3 is TGCGCCAGCAGTCGGACAGGGGACGACTATGGCTACACCTTC.

The chain is built from TRBV6-6 and TRBJ2-5, with TRBD2 matching 10 bases. With V trimmed by 6 bases and J by 5 bases, 12 bases remained unmatched. The V gene's germline CDR1 is MNHNY and CDR2 SVGAGI (reference sequence). The CDR3 covers 16 residues. The CDR3 DNA reads as TGTGCCAGCAGACCCCGACTAGCGGGCTTGGGGGAGACCCAGTACTTC. This translates into CASRPRLAGLGETQYF.

The chain is built from TRBV27 and TRBJ1-2, with TRBD1 matching over 8 bases. V was clipped by 5 bases and J by 1 base; unmatched bases: 3. CDR3 length equals 14 residues. Germline V CDR1 and CDR2: MNHEY, SMNVEV (reference sequence). This chain's CDR3 is CASSIGQGNYGYTF. CDR3 DNA: TGTGCCAGCAGTATTGGACAGGGTAACTATGGCTACACCTTC.

This clone came up a few times. The V and J genes are TRBV6-5 and TRBJ2-5; D is perhaps TRBD1 (6 bases). V was shortened by 2 bases and J by 5 bases, with 15 bases between the two germline ends. The germline V gene has CDR1 MNHEY and CDR2 SVGAGI. The CDR3 is made up of 15 amino acids. The CDR3 sequence is CASSYRGSRGETQYF. As DNA, the CDR3 is TGTGCCAGCAGTTACAGGGGGTCAAGGGGGGAGACCCAGTACTTC.

The chain is built from TRBV15 and TRBJ2-1; 10 bases map to TRBD2. The germline V gene has CDR1 LNHNV and CDR2 YYDKDF (reference sequence). This CDR3 has 17 residues. Trimming took 1 base from V and 1 from J; bases not matched to a gene: 4. Here the CDR3 reads CATSRVKTSGSYNEQFF. The CDR3 nucleotides read TGTGCCACCAGCAGAGTAAAGACTAGCGGGTCCTACAATGAGCAGTTCTTC.

The rearrangement links TRBV2 to TRBJ2-7, with a tentative D call TRBD1 (5 bases). CDR1 SNHLY and CDR2 FYNNEI come from the germline V gene. There are 13 residues in the CDR3. Deletions cut 6 bases from V and 7 bases from J, with 16 bases between. The CDR3 bases are TGTGCCAGCAGGGTTACAGGTGGTGGGGAGCAGTACTTC. Amino acids: CASRVTGGGEQYF.